The clone carrying this T cell receptor beta chain occurred a few times. V dropped 5 bases and J dropped 12 bases, with 15 bases sitting between them. The CDR3 totals 12 residues. Germline V gene data show CDR1 as MNHNS and CDR2 as SASEGT. The data belong to a study of blood T cells in healthy people across ages. For the second PCR, which ran for roughly 6 to 12 cycles, a sample-barcoded 5' primer and a J-beta primer mix were used. Each cDNA was tagged by a template-switch adaptor containing 12 random nucleotides. Each CDR3 protein is one row after TCRdb ran MiXCR on the 5' RACE reads. This sample has fewer than 900,000 distinct CDR3 sequences; around 48% occur once, and the top ten carry roughly 34%.

Sequenced sample: blood. This sequence was found in a woman between 55 and 75 years old in good health. The chain combines TRBV6-1 with TRBJ2-3; D uncertain. In DNA, the CDR3 is TGTGCCAGCAGTACCCAGCGCGAGCAACAGTATTTT. Residues: CASSTQREQQYF.